This T cell receptor (beta chain) was identified in a study of T cells after yellow fever vaccination. The wider study: Each low-cell-number fraction was prepared by means of SMART-Seq v4 Ultra Low Input.

This clonotype occurred a few times. Conversion of TCR transcripts into cDNA relied on 5'RACE template switching, which added a universal primer site and UMIs. TCRdb processed the 5' RACE reads anew with MiXCR; each CDR3 protein has one entry. The table lists some 340,000 distinct CDR3 sequences, about 10% of them singletons. This CDR3 region has 16 residues. V shed 4 bases and J shed 4 bases, with 16 bases lying between them. The TCR comes from a man aged 18 to 30 who received the YFV17D yellow fever vaccine. The sequenced sample was CD4+ T cells sorted from PBMCs, obtained 45 days after the yellow fever booster vaccination. V and J are TRBV12-3 or TRBV12-4 and TRBJ2-2; D perhaps matches TRBD1 (6 bases). The CDR3 DNA reads TGTGCCAGCAGTTCCACTCCCGGGACACCCACCGGGGAGCTGTTTTTT. Translated: CASSSTPGTPTGELFF.